The 17 T cell receptor beta chains below were found in one sample sequenced in a study of blood T cell repertoires in COVID-19. Measured with immunoSEQ multiplex PCR; TCRdb has only the in-frame clones, and not every one. Counted here are roughly 250,000 clones, approximately 82% occurring once; the ten biggest clones make up roughly 9.4%. Sequenced input: peripheral blood. The receptor source for this set is a middle-aged man with active or convalescent COVID-19.

The chain couples TRBV4-1 to TRBJ1-6, with D possibly matching TRBD1 (5 bases). The V gene lost 4 bases and the J gene lost 7 bases, with 14 bases spanning the gap. The germline V gene encodes CDR1 MGHRA and CDR2 YSYEKL. CDR3 size: 15 residues. For the CDR3, the DNA is TGCGCCAGCAGCCCCCAACTGGGGCTGAATTCACCCCTCCACTTT. Residues: CASSPQLGLNSPLHF.

The chain employs TRBV5-1 and TRBJ2-7; D ambiguous. Germline CDR1 is SGHRS and CDR2 is YFSETQ. This CDR3 has 14 residues. With 1 base removed from V and 2 bases from J, the gap between germline ends came to 10 bases. The CDR3 spells CASSLNSQTYEQYF. CDR3 nucleotides: TGCGCCAGCAGCTTGAATTCACAGACCTACGAGCAGTACTTC.

This clone has only one observation. The chain carries TRBV5-4 and TRBJ2-2; possible D gene TRBD2, 5 bases. Germline V gene data show CDR1 as SGHNT and CDR2 as YYREEE (reference sequence). V was clipped by 7 bases and J by 0 bases, with 16 bases between them. The CDR3 covers 16 residues. The CDR3 reads CASHVNTGTNTGELFF. The CDR3 DNA follows: TGTGCCAGCCACGTGAATACGGGAACGAACACCGGGGAGCTGTTTTTT.

V is TRBV4-1 and J is TRBJ1-4, with TRBD1 matching 9 bases. The germline CDR1 and CDR2 sequences are MGHRA and YSYEKL. This CDR3 comprises 17 residues. Losses at the gene ends were 4 bases for V and 6 bases for J; bases not matched to a gene: 12. CDR3 protein: CASSRRPMGQGDEKLFF. The DNA of the CDR3 is TGCGCCAGCAGCCGACGACCCATGGGACAGGGTGATGAAAAACTGTTTTTT.

The chain uses TRBV24-1 and TRBJ2-7; 9 bases fit TRBD2. V shed 3 bases and J 3 bases; nucleotides not matched to a gene: 8. Per the germline V gene, CDR1 is KGHDR and CDR2 is SFDVKD. The CDR3 is made up of 16 amino acids. The DNA of the CDR3 is TGTGCCACCAGTGATAACACTGGCGGGAGGGGCTACGAGCAGTACTTC. Translating it yields CATSDNTGGRGYEQYF.

A word on this clone: Within the sample, other DNA sequences also encode this same CDR3. This rearrangement joins TRBV18 to TRBJ2-5; tentative D call: TRBD1 (6 bases). CDR1 is KGHSH, CDR2 LQKENI, per germline. The CDR3 length is 13 residues. Between the trimmed V and J ends, which lost 9 bases and 4 bases, there was a span of 15 bases. The CDR3 is CASSPRGGETQYF. The DNA for the CDR3 is TGTGCCAGTTCCCCAAGAGGGGGAGAGACCCAGTACTTC.

This clone is a singleton in its sample. V is TRBV1 and J is TRBJ2-7; the table's TRBD1 call for D was not verified on the DNA. TRBV1 constitutes a pseudogene. The CDR3 is made up of 17 amino acids. The DNA of the CDR3 is TGCACCAGCAGCCCCGGGACAGCCCACGCCGAGGAGTACGAGCAGTACTTC. Its translation is CTSSPGTAHAEEYEQYF.

This chain uses TRBV27 with TRBJ2-3; the match to TRBD2 covers 8 bases. With V trimmed by 5 bases and J by 5 bases, 9 bases remained unmatched. The CDR3 sequence is 15 residues long. CDR1 MNHEY and CDR2 SMNVEV come from the germline V gene (reference sequence). CDR3 region: CASSKAGVSGDTQYF. CDR3 nucleotides: TGTGCCAGCAGTAAAGCGGGAGTATCCGGAGATACGCAGTATTTT.

This rearrangement joins TRBV19 to TRBJ1-5; D is uncertain. From germline, CDR1 is LNHDA and CDR2 SQIVND (reference sequence). The CDR3 runs to 13 residues. Trimming took 7 bases from V and 7 from J, leaving 14 bases between them. The CDR3 reads CASNLKDRQPQHF. Here the CDR3 DNA reads TGTGCCAGTAACCTAAAAGATCGGCAGCCCCAGCATTTT.

CDR3 sequence (DNA): TGTGCCAGCAGCTCCGGAGCGACCGGGTCGTATGGCTACACCTTC. As protein: CASSSGATGSYGYTF. The J gene is TRBJ1-2, the V gene TRBV28, with D unclear. The CDR3 extends over 15 amino acids. V was pared by 6 bases and J by 5 bases, with 19 bases between. Germline assignment: CDR1 MDHEN and CDR2 SYDVKM.

V and J are TRBV2 and TRBJ2-6; D not resolved. The CDR3 extends over 15 amino acids. V was shortened by 6 bases and J by 2 bases, with 11 bases between the two germline ends. Germline-derived CDR1 and CDR2 are SNHLY and FYNNEI. This CDR3 reads CASSPLHTGANVLTF. CDR3 nucleotides: TGTGCCAGCAGCCCCCTCCACACTGGGGCCAACGTCCTGACTTTC.

J is TRBJ1-3 and V is TRBV7-2; TRBD1 is a possible D gene (6 bases). V lost 2 bases to trimming and J lost 4 bases, with 12 bases between them. Germline loops: CDR1 SGHTA, CDR2 FQGNSA. The CDR3 has 15 residues. DNA of the CDR3: TGTGCCAGCAGCTTATTGCAGGGGCAAGGAAACACCATATATTTT. Its protein product is CASSLLQGQGNTIYF.

The chain couples TRBV30 to TRBJ2-3; 10 positions match TRBD2. This CDR3 comprises 15 residues. Losses at the gene ends were 0 bases for V and 5 bases for J; bases not matched to a gene: 5. The V gene's germline CDR1 is GTSNPN and CDR2 SVGIG (reference sequence). The CDR3 nucleotides read TGTGCCTGGAGTGTAGGAGCGGGGGGGCGAGATACGCAGTATTTT. This translates into CAWSVGAGGRDTQYF.

Only a few counts were recorded for this clone. The CDR3 DNA follows: TGTGCCAGTAGTGCTCTTAACCGGGACAGCTATGGCTACACCTTC. As protein: CASSALNRDSYGYTF. The chain recombines TRBV19 with TRBJ1-2; 7 bases are a match to TRBD1. J was trimmed by 4 bases and V by 5 bases; bases with no gene match: 10. The CDR3 consists of 15 residues. Germline CDR1 LNHDA, CDR2 SQIVND (reference sequence).

This clone was detected only a few times. V usage is TRBV6-2 or TRBV6-3 and J usage is TRBJ1-5, with 8 bases identical to TRBD1. Trimming cost V 5 bases and J 5 bases; bases outside gene matches: 2. There are 13 residues in the CDR3. Germline V gene data show CDR1 as MNHEY and CDR2 as SVGEGT. The CDR3 bases are TGTGCCAGCAGTAGACAGGGGTATCAGCCCCAGCATTTT. Residues: CASSRQGYQPQHF.

There are a few counts of this clone. The rearrangement links TRBV5-1 to TRBJ1-1; D might be TRBD1 (5 bases). Germline V gene lookup returns CDR1 SGHRS and CDR2 YFSETQ. The CDR3 spans 15 residues. V shed 0 bases and J shed 5 bases, with 14 bases lying between them. For the CDR3, the DNA is TGCGCCAGCAGCTTGGCCGGGACTACACAGACTGAAGCTTTCTTT. Translated, it gives CASSLAGTTQTEAFF.

The chain couples TRBV27 to TRBJ2-7; a possible D gene is TRBD1 (5 bases). Trimming shortened V by 2 bases and J by 3 bases, and 8 bases separated the two germline ends. Germline CDR1 and CDR2: MNHEY and SMNVEV (reference sequence). CDR3 length equals 13 residues. For the CDR3, the DNA is TGTGCCAGCAGTTTAAAGGGGTTCTACGAGCAGTACTTC. Its protein product is CASSLKGFYEQYF.